This entry features one TCR beta chain sequence. The antigen is undetermined. This sample was included in a study of T cell responses to AZD1222 COVID-19 vaccine. Study findings and constraints: Clonal diversity may have been underestimated, and the donors were mostly white British, with more females than males.

Measured with immunoSEQ multiplex PCR; TCRdb has only the in-frame clones, and not every one. The table lists roughly 77,000 clones, more than 85% of them singletons. Sequencing used peripheral blood, obtained on day 0 of AZD1222 vaccination. The clonotype comes from an adult in good health.

CDR3 sequence reads: CASSTTTAKASYEQYF. The CDR3 DNA is TGTGCCAGCAGCACGACGACAGCGAAGGCCTCCTACGAGCAGTACTTC. The chain joins TRBV21-1 to TRBJ2-7; the DNA was not compared with TRBD1, the D call given in the table. TRBV21-1 is marked as a pseudogene. This CDR3 has 16 amino acids.